Described below is a single T cell receptor beta chain sequence and its context. Antigen unknown. Repertoires were generated with immunoSEQ multiplex PCR, while TCRdb's copy carries only in-frame clones and drops some. This table holds about 40,000 clones, 79% found once. The CDR3 runs to 13 residues. V was cut by 5 bases and J by 4 bases, with 12 bases left in between. The germline V gene has CDR1 SGHRS and CDR2 YFSETQ. The data were taken from a study of high-grade serous ovarian cancer treatment subgroups. Study-level points and caveats: The analyses considered CDR3 and ignored CDR1 and CDR2. Spatial context was lost because tumors were sequenced in bulk.

The tumor samples were collected prior to definitive surgery or chemotherapy. Sequencing was performed on tumor tissue. This receptor was identified in a human donor with high-grade serous ovarian cancer. The gene calls are TRBV5-1 and TRBJ2-5, with D maybe TRBD2 (5 bases). This CDR3 reads CASRVGGSETQYF. In nucleotides, the CDR3 is TGCGCCAGCAGGGTCGGAGGTTCAGAGACCCAGTACTTC. The variable domain in full, completed from reference TRBV5-1 and TRBJ2-5, reads KAGVTQTPRYLIKTRGQQVTLSCSPISGHRSVSWYQQTPGQGLQFLFEYFSETQRNKGNFPGRFSGRQFSNSRSEMNVSTLELGDSALYLCASRVGGSETQYFGPGTRLLVL.